Below are 8 T cell receptor beta chains sequenced from a single sample in a study of Graves' ophthalmopathy and Graves' hyperthyroidism. RNA served as the template for amplifying TCR beta CDR3 regions. The workflow started with a first-round RT-PCR run with HTBI primers and then moved on to a second-round multiplex PCR. TCRdb re-derived calls from the multiplex PCR reads in MiXCR, one entry per CDR3 protein. The sample lists 200,000 to 250,000 distinct CDR3 sequences, under 30% occurring once. The specimen was peripheral blood. These receptors came from a man between 45 and 60 years old with Graves' ophthalmopathy.

This clonotype was detected ten times or more. V and J are TRBV28 and TRBJ2-3; no clear D. The V end lost 2 bases, the J end lost 3 bases, and 18 bases lay between the germline ends. Germline V gene sequence: CDR1 MDHEN, CDR2 SYDVKM. The CDR3 covers 17 residues. CDR3 loop: CASSLIKARPWTDTQYF. The CDR3 DNA follows: TGTGCCAGCAGTTTAATTAAGGCCAGACCTTGGACAGATACGCAGTATTTT.

This clonotype was seen just once. The genes are TRBV19 and TRBJ1-2; D is uncertain. The CDR3 runs 15 residues. Trimming took 4 bases from V and 0 from J, leaving 12 bases between them. Germline V lookup: CDR1 LNHDA, CDR2 SQIVND (reference sequence). The CDR3 loop reads CASSTSDGANYGYTF. CDR3 in DNA: TGTGCCAGTAGTACCTCGGACGGAGCTAACTATGGCTACACCTTC.

This clonotype has a count of ten or more. The rearrangement uses TRBV12-3 or TRBV12-4 and TRBJ1-6, with a weak D call TRBD1 (6 bases). This CDR3 has 13 amino acids. V was pared by 4 bases and J by 7 bases, with 8 bases between. In DNA, the CDR3 is TGTGCCAGCAGTTCGGACAGCAATTCACCCCTCCACTTT. This gives the protein CASSSDSNSPLHF.

This clonotype was found many times. V is TRBV6-1 and J is TRBJ2-3; D is unresolved. The CDR3 runs to 14 residues. The V gene lost 3 bases and the J gene lost 4 bases, with 11 bases spanning the gap. Germline assignment: CDR1 MNHNS and CDR2 SASEGT. CDR3: CASSEFGVPDTQYF. The DNA of the CDR3 is TGTGCCAGCAGTGAGTTCGGAGTCCCAGATACGCAGTATTTT.

This clonotype was counted at least ten times. V is TRBV19 and J is TRBJ2-2; TRBD2 matches 11 bases. The CDR3 consists of 15 residues. Trimming removed 6 bases from V and 1 base from J; junction bases left unmatched: 1. Germline lookup yields CDR1 LNHDA and CDR2 SQIVND (reference sequence). CDR3 in amino acids: CASSGTSGNTGELFF. Here the CDR3 DNA reads TGTGCCAGTAGCGGGACTAGCGGGAACACCGGGGAGCTGTTTTTT.

This clonotype was counted many times. The gene calls are TRBV6-5 and TRBJ2-7; TRBD1 matches at 9 bases. Germline values: CDR1 MNHEY, CDR2 SVGAGI. The CDR3 covers 15 residues. Trimming at V came to 5 bases and at J to 1 base, leaving 6 bases not matched to a gene. CDR3 coding DNA: TGTGCCAGCAGTACCCGGGACAGGGATTCCTACGAGCAGTACTTC. Translating gives CASSTRDRDSYEQYF.

V is TRBV20-1 and J is TRBJ1-5, with D unclear. CDR3 length: 16 residues. The V gene's germline CDR1 is DFQATT and CDR2 SNEGSKA (reference sequence). With 2 bases removed from V and 7 bases from J, the gap between germline ends came to 21 bases. The CDR3 is CSARIYRAGREQPQHF. CDR3 nucleotide sequence: TGCAGTGCTAGAATTTACCGGGCCGGGAGGGAACAGCCCCAGCATTTT.

The sample holds many counts of this clonotype. The J gene is TRBJ2-5, the V gene TRBV20-1; a weak D match, TRBD2 (6 bases). V gave up 4 bases and J gave up 9 bases, with 21 bases separating them. CDR3 length: 14 amino acids. Germline V gene lookup returns CDR1 DFQATT and CDR2 SNEGSKA (reference sequence). CDR3 in amino acids: CSATLGPPGEAQYF. The CDR3 region has the DNA TGCAGTGCTACTCTGGGACCGCCGGGGGAGGCCCAGTACTTC.